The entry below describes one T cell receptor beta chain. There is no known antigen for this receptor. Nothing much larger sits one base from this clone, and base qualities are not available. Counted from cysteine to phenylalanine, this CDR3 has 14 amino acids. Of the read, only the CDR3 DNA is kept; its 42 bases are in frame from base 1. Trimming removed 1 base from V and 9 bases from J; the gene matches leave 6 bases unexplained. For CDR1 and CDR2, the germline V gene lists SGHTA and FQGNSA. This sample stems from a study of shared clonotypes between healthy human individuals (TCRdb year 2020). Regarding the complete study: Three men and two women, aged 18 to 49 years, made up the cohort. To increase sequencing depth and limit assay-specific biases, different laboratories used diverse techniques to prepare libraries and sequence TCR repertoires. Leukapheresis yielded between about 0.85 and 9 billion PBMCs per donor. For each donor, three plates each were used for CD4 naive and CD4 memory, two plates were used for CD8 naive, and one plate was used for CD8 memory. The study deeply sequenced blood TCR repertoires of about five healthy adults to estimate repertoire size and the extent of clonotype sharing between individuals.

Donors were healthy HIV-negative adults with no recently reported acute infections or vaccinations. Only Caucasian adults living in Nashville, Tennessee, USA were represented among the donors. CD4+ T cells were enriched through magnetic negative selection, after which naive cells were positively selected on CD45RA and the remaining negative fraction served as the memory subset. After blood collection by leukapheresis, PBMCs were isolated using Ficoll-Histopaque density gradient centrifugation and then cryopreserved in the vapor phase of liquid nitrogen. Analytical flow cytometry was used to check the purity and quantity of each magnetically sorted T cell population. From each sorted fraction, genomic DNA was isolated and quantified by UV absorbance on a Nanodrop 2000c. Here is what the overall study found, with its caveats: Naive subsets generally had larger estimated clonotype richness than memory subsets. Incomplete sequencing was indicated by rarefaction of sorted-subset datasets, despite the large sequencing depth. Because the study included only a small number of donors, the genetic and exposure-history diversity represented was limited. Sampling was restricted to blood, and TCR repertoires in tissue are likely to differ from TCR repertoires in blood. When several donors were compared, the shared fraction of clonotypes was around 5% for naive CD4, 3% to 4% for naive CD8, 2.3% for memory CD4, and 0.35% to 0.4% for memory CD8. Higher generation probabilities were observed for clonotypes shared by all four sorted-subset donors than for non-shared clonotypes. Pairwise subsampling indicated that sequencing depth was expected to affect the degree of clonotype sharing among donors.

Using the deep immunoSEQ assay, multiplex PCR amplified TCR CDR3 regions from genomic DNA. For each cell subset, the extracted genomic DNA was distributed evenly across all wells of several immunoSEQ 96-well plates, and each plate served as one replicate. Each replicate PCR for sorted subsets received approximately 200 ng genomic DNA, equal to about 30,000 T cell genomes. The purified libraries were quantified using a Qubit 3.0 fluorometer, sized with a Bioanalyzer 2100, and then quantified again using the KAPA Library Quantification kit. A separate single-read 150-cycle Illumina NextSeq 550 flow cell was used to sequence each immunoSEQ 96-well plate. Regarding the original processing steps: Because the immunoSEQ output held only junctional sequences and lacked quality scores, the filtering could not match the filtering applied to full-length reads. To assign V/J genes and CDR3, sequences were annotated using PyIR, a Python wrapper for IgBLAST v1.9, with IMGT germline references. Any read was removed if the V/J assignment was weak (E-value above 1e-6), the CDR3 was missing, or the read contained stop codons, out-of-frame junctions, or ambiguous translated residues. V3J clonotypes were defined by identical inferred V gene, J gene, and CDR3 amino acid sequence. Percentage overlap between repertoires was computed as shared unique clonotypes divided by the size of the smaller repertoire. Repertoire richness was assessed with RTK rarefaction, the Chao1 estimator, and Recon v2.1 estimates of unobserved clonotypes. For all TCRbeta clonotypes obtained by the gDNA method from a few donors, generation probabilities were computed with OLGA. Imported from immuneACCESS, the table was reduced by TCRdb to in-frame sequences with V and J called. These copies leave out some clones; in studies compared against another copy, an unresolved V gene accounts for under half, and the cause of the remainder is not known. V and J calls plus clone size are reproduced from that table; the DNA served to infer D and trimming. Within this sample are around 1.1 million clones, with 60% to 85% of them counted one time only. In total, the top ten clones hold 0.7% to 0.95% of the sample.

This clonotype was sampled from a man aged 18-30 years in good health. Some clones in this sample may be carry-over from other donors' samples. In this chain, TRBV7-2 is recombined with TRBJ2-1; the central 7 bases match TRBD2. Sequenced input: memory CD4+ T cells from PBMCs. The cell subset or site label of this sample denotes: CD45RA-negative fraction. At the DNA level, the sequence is TGTGCCAGCAGCTTAGGGACTAGGCCAGCTGAGCAGTTCTTC. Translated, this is CASSLGTRPAEQFF.